These T cell receptor beta chains were read from a single sample in a study of cytomegalovirus exposure and HLA in healthy donors. The data were produced by immunoSEQ multiplex PCR, yet TCRdb's version contains in-frame clones alone and is incomplete. The sample carries under 150,000 clones, roughly 80% recorded once. The sequenced sample was PBMCs. The receptor set was obtained from a woman between 25 and 40 years old in good health and CMV-seropositive. The CDR3 runs from the conserved cysteine through the conserved F or W. A D gene is named only where the DNA matches it firmly. The size field is filled for only some rows; it gives once, few, many or a size class.

>TRBD1|TRBV5-1|NA|15|TRBJ1-3
TGCGCCAGCAGTCCTGACAGGGGGAATGGAAACACCATATATTTT
CASSPDRGNGNTIYF
>TRBD2|TRBV29-1|NA|14|TRBJ2-3
TGCAGCGTTGTCTACGGGGGGGCCGAAGGTACGCAGTATTTT
CSVVYGGAEGTQYF
>NA|TRBV2|few|13|TRBJ2-7
TGTGCTTGCAAGCAGGAGGCGGCATACGAGCAGTACTTC
CACKQEAAYEQYF
>TRBD1|TRBV19|NA|14|TRBJ1-4
TGTGCCAGTAGAACCGGGACAGGGTACGAAAAACTGTTTTTT
CASRTGTGYEKLFF
>TRBD1|TRBV19|NA|13|TRBJ1-5
TGTGCCACACTAACAGGGGAAGGTCAGCCCCAGCATTTT
CATLTGEGQPQHF
>NA|TRBV13|NA|14|TRBJ1-2
TGTGCCAGCAGCTTTAACTCCCAAAACTATGGCTACACCTTC
CASSFNSQNYGYTF
>TRBD1|TRBV5-1|NA|15|TRBJ1-1
TGCGCCAGCAGCCGGGACAGGGCTGGGGACACTGAAGCTTTCTTT
CASSRDRAGDTEAFF
>TRBD2|TRBV5-1|NA|17|TRBJ2-1
TGCGCCAGCAGCTGGGGAGGCAGTAGCGGGAGTGGGGATGAGCAGTTCTTC
CASSWGGSSGSGDEQFF
>NA|TRBV6-1|NA|15|TRBJ2-1
TGTGCCAGCAGTGAACAGGGATCCTCCTACAATGAGCAGTTCTTC
CASSEQGSSYNEQFF
>NA|TRBV7-3|NA|19|TRBJ2-1
TGTGCCAGCAGCTTACAAGTACCAGACTCCTCCTTCGGTTACAATGAGCAGTTCTTC
CASSLQVPDSSFGYNEQFF
>TRBD1|TRBV19|NA|13|TRBJ2-3
TGTGCCAGTAGTATAGAGTCGGACAGGGGGCAGTATTTT
CASSIESDRGQYF
>NA|TRBV9|NA|13|TRBJ2-7
TGTGCCAGCAGCGGAACAGTCACCTACGAGCAGTACTTC
CASSGTVTYEQYF
>NA|TRBV11-2|NA|14|TRBJ1-1
TGTGCCAGCAGCTTAGGAGGAATGAACACTGAAGCTTTCTTT
CASSLGGMNTEAFF
>NA|TRBV2|NA|11|TRBJ2-5
TGTGCCAGCAGTGACTGGGGCACCCAGTACTTC
CASSDWGTQYF
>TRBD1|TRBV5-1|NA|15|TRBJ2-1
TGCGCCAGCAGCTTGGGAGGGGGCGATGACAATGAGCAGTTCTTC
CASSLGGGDDNEQFF
>NA|TRBV19|NA|13|TRBJ1-2
TGTGCCAGTAACGCCATCACAGGAGATGGCTACACCTTC
CASNAITGDGYTF
>TRBD1|TRBV7-8|NA|13|TRBJ1-1
TGTGCCAGCAGCGAAAACAGGGGCACTGAAGCTTTCTTT
CASSENRGTEAFF
>NA|TRBV6-5|NA|15|TRBJ1-1
TGTGCCAGCAGGAGACTCTGGGGGGGATCCACTGAAGCTTTCTTT
CASRRLWGGSTEAFF
>TRBD2|TRBV5-1|NA|16|TRBJ2-5
TGCGCCAGCAGCTTGGTTGGTAGCGGGGGGCAAGAGACCCAGTACTTC
CASSLVGSGGQETQYF
>NA|TRBV10-3|once|13|TRBJ1-1
TGTGCCATCACGGCCGATGGGGGGTCTGAAGCTTTCTTT
CAITADGGSEAFF
>TRBD1|TRBV27|once|15|TRBJ1-2
TGTGCCAGCAGTTTGACAGGGAGAGTCAACTATGGCTACACCTTC
CASSLTGRVNYGYTF
>TRBD1|TRBV5-6|NA|13|TRBJ1-2
TGTGCCAGCAAAAGGACAGGGAGAGACGGCTACACCTTC
CASKRTGRDGYTF
>NA|TRBV30|NA|11|TRBJ1-4
TGTGCCTGGTCCCCCTCTGAAAAACTGTTTTTT
CAWSPSEKLFF
>NA|TRBV5-1|NA|14|TRBJ1-1
TGCGCCAGCAGCGCTCCGGGACAACGGACTGAAGCTTTCTTT
CASSAPGQRTEAFF
>NA|TRBV29-1|NA|14|TRBJ1-1
TGCAGCGCAACGACAGTATTATCAAACACTGAAGCTTTCTTT
CSATTVLSNTEAFF
>NA|TRBV6-5|NA|12|TRBJ1-2
TGTGCCAGCAGGGAGGACTACTATGGCTACACCTTC
CASREDYYGYTF
>NA|TRBV10-3|NA|14|TRBJ1-1
TGTGCCATCAGGCACGGACAGATTAACACTGAAGCTTTCTTT
CAIRHGQINTEAFF
>NA|TRBV4-1|NA|13|TRBJ1-4
TGCGCCAGCAGCCAAACTGGAGGGGAAAAACTGTTTTTT
CASSQTGGEKLFF
>TRBD1|TRBV6-1|once|15|TRBJ1-1
TGTGCCAGCAGTAAAGTCCCGGGACAGGGCACTGAAGCTTTCTTT
CASSKVPGQGTEAFF
>NA|TRBV9|NA|14|TRBJ1-5
TGTGCCAGCAGCCTCGAACCAGACTATCAGCCCCAGCATTTT
CASSLEPDYQPQHF
>TRBD2|TRBV10-3|NA|16|TRBJ2-7
TGTGCCATCAGTGACTCTAGCGGGAGTTGGGACTACGAGCAGTACTTC
CAISDSSGSWDYEQYF
>TRBD1|TRBV10-3|many|15|TRBJ1-4
TGTGCCATCAGTGACCCCGGGACAGGGGAGGAAAAACTGTTTTTT
CAISDPGTGEEKLFF
>TRBD1|TRBV7-2|NA|12|TRBJ2-5
TGTGCCAGCAGCTTAGTCTGGGACAGGAAGTACTTC
CASSLVWDRKYF
>NA|TRBV11-1|once|18|TRBJ2-6
TGTGCCAGCAGCCCCTCCTTGGGCACCGACTCTGGGGCCAACGTCCTGACTTTC
CASSPSLGTDSGANVLTF
>NA|TRBV27|NA|15|TRBJ1-2
TGTGCCAGCAGTTTAAGCCCACCAGGGATCTATGGCTACACCTTC
CASSLSPPGIYGYTF
>NA|TRBV14|NA|18|TRBJ1-6
TGTGCCAGCAGCCAAGATCATGGGGGGGCGAATACGTATTCACCCCTCCACTTT
CASSQDHGGANTYSPLHF
>TRBD2|TRBV5-1|NA|15|TRBJ2-4
TGCGCCAGCAGCCAACTAGCGGGGGGGCAAAACATTCAGTACTTC
CASSQLAGGQNIQYF
>NA|TRBV2|NA|12|TRBJ2-7
TGTGTCAGCAGTGACGGCGGATACGAGCAGTACTTC
CVSSDGGYEQYF
>NA|TRBV5-6|NA|13|TRBJ2-7
TGTGCCAGCAGCTTGCGCGAAACCTACGAGCAGTACTTC
CASSLRETYEQYF
>NA|TRBV6-1|NA|13|TRBJ2-1
TGTGCCAGCAGTCCGGACACGGGCAATGAGCAGTTCTTC
CASSPDTGNEQFF
>TRBD1|TRBV7-6|once|15|TRBJ2-1
TGTGCCAGCAGCTTCTCGACAGGGCCTCAAAATGAGCAGTTCTTC
CASSFSTGPQNEQFF
>TRBD2|TRBV7-2|NA|17|TRBJ2-3
TGTGCCAGCAGCTTAGAGGCTAGCGGGGCCACCACAGATACGCAGTATTTT
CASSLEASGATTDTQYF
>NA|TRBV19|NA|16|TRBJ2-1
TGTGCCAGTAGTATAGAGGGGGGTGGACCCTACAATGAGCAGTTCTTC
CASSIEGGGPYNEQFF
>TRBD2|TRBV5-8|NA|16|TRBJ2-3
TGTGCCAGCAGCTTGGGGGCTAGCGGTAGCACAGATACGCAGTATTTT
CASSLGASGSTDTQYF
>TRBD1|TRBV30|few|17|TRBJ1-1
TGTGCCTGGAGTATCGATCCGGGACAGGGTAGGCCCACTGAAGCTTTCTTT
CAWSIDPGQGRPTEAFF
>NA|TRBV11-2|NA|15|TRBJ2-7
TGTGCCAGCAGCTTAGGAGTCCAGGATGCCTACGAGCAGTACTTC
CASSLGVQDAYEQYF
>NA|TRBV6-5|NA|14|TRBJ1-3
TGTGCCAGCAGCCTGACTAGATCTGGAAACACCATATATTTT
CASSLTRSGNTIYF
>TRBD1|TRBV18|NA|15|TRBJ1-2
TGTGCCAGCTCACCAAGGACAGGGGCCACTGATGGCTACACCTTC
CASSPRTGATDGYTF
>NA|TRBV5-1|NA|15|TRBJ1-3
TGCGCCAGCAGCACACAGGGACTATCTGGAAACACCATATATTTT
CASSTQGLSGNTIYF
>NA|TRBV2|NA|16|TRBJ2-2
TGTGCCAGCAGTGAATCCAGGGCCGCGAACACCGGGGAGCTGTTTTTT
CASSESRAANTGELFF
>NA|TRBV20-1|NA|11|TRBJ1-1
TGCAGCTACGACACGAACACTGAAGCTTTCTTT
CSYDTNTEAFF